This T cell receptor (beta chain) was captured by sequencing in a study of blood T cell repertoires in COVID-19 (dated by TCRdb to 2018 to 2021). For context, the study as a whole: Collaborator samples came from the United States, Italy and Spain and covered acute and convalescent phases of COVID-19. The samples were drawn from the first 160 participants of the ongoing ImmuneRACE study and from over a thousand subjects provided by 6 global collaborators. The prospective study material was composed of cDNA or gDNA derived from T cells, B-cell-depleted T cells, or PBMCs. The repertoires were released in a freely available public database intended as a resource for research on the immune response to SARS-CoV-2. The sample metadata nearly always contained a de-identified subject ID, COVID-19 status, age in years and sex. Where available, HLA class I and class II types were taken from metadata supplied by the sample provider and were not determined by assay-based typing. Subjects who had been exposed to COVID-19, were actively infected with it, or had recovered from it provided the deeply sampled blood TCRbeta repertoires that made up the dataset. On the study overall, not on this receptor specifically: The amount of clinical and demographic metadata varied by source and participant and was provided uncurated.

In the prospective study, participants were roughly 18 to 95 years old, resided in approximately 25 geographic areas of the United States, and were enrolled through a virtual design. In the prospective study, participants were assigned to cohorts based on the clinical history participants reported in a screening survey and a study questionnaire. Recovered participants in ImmuneRACE Cohort 3 were defined by two consecutive negative NP/OP PCR tests, clearance by a healthcare professional, or resolution of symptoms. In the prospective study, whole blood, serum and a nasopharyngeal or oropharyngeal swab were collected from each participant by mobile phlebotomists. Over a roughly two-month period, participants in the prospective study had the option of providing additional blood draws and questionnaires. Before DNA extraction, prospective study blood samples were shipped either frozen or at room temperature.

In the case of this clone: Its antigen is still unknown. There are no base qualities to consult, and no much larger clone falls within one base.

TCRbeta CDR3 regions were amplified from genomic DNA using the immunoSEQ Assay, a bias-controlled multiplex PCR. The paper's data handling went like this. The number of nucleated cells in each sample was estimated from the amplification of reference gene primers within the assay. To quantify the absolute abundance of each unique TCRbeta CDR3 rearrangement, sequence reads were collapsed and filtered. Productive Simpson clonality was computed per sample as the square root of Simpson's diversity index over productive rearrangements. This immuneACCESS table, as held by TCRdb, lists in-frame sequences with V and J called but not all clones. Of the missing ones, under half trace to an unresolved V gene in checked studies; the others have no known cause. V, J and clone size are those of that table, while D and trimming were read from the DNA. The sample table lists approximately 210,000 clones, 82% of them with a count of one. About 12% of the sample goes to the ten largest clones.

The germline V gene (reference sequence) gives CDR1 as MNHEY and CDR2 as SMNVEV. V lost 2 bases and J lost 12 bases; the stretch between them is 11 bases long. The CDR3 numbers 12 residues from cysteine through phenylalanine. Solely the CDR3 DNA is kept, with 36 bases framed from the first base. What was sequenced was PBMCs or T cells enriched from blood (not recorded which). The source of this sequence is a man aged 35-49 years who had recovered from COVID-19. Recombination linked TRBV27 to TRBJ2-1; matching of 5 bases hints at TRBD2 as the D gene. CDR3 protein: CASSLEGRGQFF. The DNA is as follows: TGTGCCAGCAGTTTAGAGGGCAGAGGGCAGTTCTTC.